Sequencing of this T cell receptor beta chain was carried out in a study of blood T cell repertoires in COVID-19. Study in general: T cells, B-cell-depleted T cells, or PBMCs supplied cDNA or gDNA.

Clones were sequenced by immunoSEQ multiplex PCR, and TCRdb holds only the in-frame ones, with some missing. Of 70,000 to 75,000 clones listed, more than 75% were seen once; the top ten hold just over 9%. Germline loops: CDR1 MNHEY, CDR2 SVGAGI. This CDR3 region has 15 residues. The germline V and J ends were trimmed by 5 bases and 10 bases, with 18 bases remaining between them. The chain joins TRBV6-5 to TRBJ1-6, with D hard to call. Sequencing used peripheral blood. The TCR originated in a human donor in a cohort sampled during active COVID-19. This CDR3 reads CASSLLPGEGSPLHF. CDR3 DNA: TGTGCCAGCAGTCTCCTCCCCGGAGAGGGCTCACCCCTCCACTTT.